This T cell receptor beta chain comes out of a study of blood T cell repertoires in COVID-19. Across the study: COVID-19 samples collected from the United States, Italy and Spain covered acute and convalescent phases. T cells, B-cell-depleted T cells, or PBMCs provided the cDNA or gDNA that served as material.

Authors' data handling: Nucleated cell counts were estimated from reference gene primer amplification. Measured with immunoSEQ multiplex PCR; TCRdb has only the in-frame clones, and not every one. The V and J calls and clone size were taken over from that table, and D and trimming were inferred from the DNA. The sample contains 190,000 or so clones, 70% to 90% of which appear only once. V was trimmed by 6 bases and J by 7 bases, leaving 16 bases between them. This CDR3 has 13 residues. Germline V CDR1 and CDR2: SGHRS, YFSETQ. Specimen: peripheral blood. This clonotype was obtained from a man aged 35 to 55 with active or convalescent COVID-19. The chain joins TRBV5-1 to TRBJ1-1; D is possibly TRBD1 (5 bases). The CDR3 DNA is TGCGCCAGCAACCCGGGGGAAGTGAATGAAGCTTTCTTT. This codes for CASNPGEVNEAFF.